What follows are 30 T cell receptor beta chains derived from one specimen sequenced in a study of blood T cells in healthy people across ages. For the second PCR, which ran for roughly 7 to 11 cycles, a sample-barcoded 5' primer and a J-beta primer mix were used. One entry per CDR3 protein results from TCRdb running MiXCR on the 5' RACE reads. The sample includes some 940,000 distinct CDR3 sequences, about 28% of them seen just once. The same data also went into a second study, on T cells of mothers and their children.

Input material: blood. The receptors here all came from a woman in her 40s in good health.

The sample holds many counts of this clonotype. This sequence joins TRBV10-3 and TRBJ1-2; TRBD1 matches at 7 bases. With 10 bases clipped from V and 6 bases from J, the junction kept 11 bases outside the gene matches. Germline CDR1 is ENHRY and CDR2 is SYGVKD. This CDR3 region has 13 residues. The CDR3 here is CATRGDSTDGYTF. The CDR3 DNA sequence: TGTGCCACCCGAGGGGACAGCACGGATGGCTACACCTTC.

In its sample, this clonotype was seen many times. The rearrangement joins TRBV5-1 to TRBJ2-1; D perhaps matches TRBD1 (6 bases). Deletions cut 4 bases from V and 6 bases from J, with 17 bases between. CDR1 is SGHRS and CDR2 is YFSETQ in the germline V gene. This CDR3 is 15 amino acids long. The CDR3 nucleotides are TGCGCCAGCAGCCTCAATGCTCAGGGGTGCAATGAGCAGTTCTTC. Encoded protein: CASSLNAQGCNEQFF.

This clonotype was recorded a few times. Here the CDR3 reads CASSSGRRGPPGEQFF. Written as DNA, the CDR3 is TGTGCCAGCAGTTCAGGCCGTAGGGGGCCCCCAGGGGAGCAGTTCTTC. The chain is built from TRBV7-6 and TRBJ2-1; TRBD1 agrees at 7 bases. V lost 6 bases to trimming and J lost 10 bases; unmatched junction nucleotides: 18. The CDR3 is made up of 16 amino acids. Germline V gene sequence: CDR1 SGHVS, CDR2 FNYEAQ.

This clonotype was seen many times. The chain combines TRBV5-5 with TRBJ2-7; D not certain. The ends were cut back, 1 base at V and 5 bases at J, with 13 bases in the middle. This CDR3 has 14 amino acids. Germline V CDR1 and CDR2: SGHKS, YYEKEE (reference sequence). This CDR3 reads CASSLSPGTHEQYF. The CDR3, as DNA: TGTGCCAGCAGCTTGTCGCCGGGCACCCACGAGCAGTACTTC.

This clonotype was observed a few times. V gene TRBV4-1 combines with J gene TRBJ1-5; D may be TRBD1 (5 bases). Germline V lookup: CDR1 MGHRA, CDR2 YSYEKL. The ends were cut back, 4 bases at V and 5 bases at J, with 18 bases in the middle. This CDR3 has 16 amino acids. In nucleotides, the CDR3 is TGCGCCAGCAGCCCCTCACCACGGGGCCCCCATCAGCCCCAGCATTTT. Its protein product is CASSPSPRGPHQPQHF.

This clonotype turned up a few times. An end of the junction differs from the germline gene, which may be a read error. The V and J genes are TRBV5-8 and TRBJ1-2, with 9 bases matching TRBD1. The V gene's germline CDR1 is SGHTS and CDR2 YDEGEE. There are 14 residues in the CDR3. DNA of the CDR3: TGTGCCGGCAGTACAGGGGGCGCGAGTTATGGCTACACCTTC. Amino acids: CAGSTGGASYGYTF.

This clonotype appeared a few times. This chain connects TRBV30 to TRBJ1-5, with D unresolved. V was pared by 2 bases and J by 9 bases, with 14 bases between. In germline, CDR1 is GTSNPN, CDR2 SVGIG (reference sequence). The CDR3 totals 13 residues. CDR3 residues: CAWSPEADRPQHF. CDR3 sequence (DNA): TGTGCCTGGAGTCCCGAGGCTGATCGGCCCCAGCATTTT.

Only a few counts were recorded for this clonotype. The gene calls are TRBV7-8 and TRBJ2-1, with D perhaps TRBD2 (5 bases). Trimming removed 4 bases at V and 1 base at J, with 17 bases between. Germline assignment: CDR1 SGHVS and CDR2 FQNEAQ. The CDR3 runs to 17 residues. DNA for the CDR3: TGTGCCAGCAGCTCCAATCCAGCGGTCCTATCCTACAATGAGCAGTTCTTC. Protein: CASSSNPAVLSYNEQFF.

This rearrangement joins TRBV5-1 to TRBJ1-2; D might be TRBD1 (5 bases). This CDR3 has 11 amino acids. Per the germline V gene, CDR1 is SGHRS and CDR2 is YFSETQ. Deletions cut 10 bases from V and 4 bases from J, with 11 bases between. The CDR3 here is CARGTGYGYTF. For the CDR3, the DNA is TGCGCCCGCGGGACGGGCTATGGCTACACCTTC.

This clonotype was seen at least ten times. The V call is TRBV25-1, the J call TRBJ2-7; 7 bases match TRBD2. V shed 7 bases and J 1 base; nucleotides not matched to a gene: 1. From germline, CDR1 is MGHDK and CDR2 SYGVNS. This CDR3 comprises 12 residues. The CDR3 DNA sequence: TGTGCCAGCACCGGGGGGTCCTACGAGCAGTACTTC. Protein sequence: CASTGGSYEQYF.

The J gene is TRBJ2-7, the V gene TRBV2, with TRBD1 identical over 8 bases. Trimming at V came to 4 bases and at J to 3 bases, leaving 5 bases not matched to a gene. In germline, CDR1 is SNHLY, CDR2 FYNNEI. CDR3 length: 14 residues. CDR3: CASSVHRGNYEQYF. CDR3 nucleotides: TGTGCCAGCAGTGTACACAGGGGGAACTACGAGCAGTACTTC.

Comments on this clonotype: Mismatch with germline at one junction end may stem from a read error. V and J are TRBV29-1 and TRBJ1-1; D not resolved. Per germline, CDR1 SQVTM and CDR2 ANQGSEA. CDR3 size: 13 residues. The CDR3, as DNA: TGCAGCGTGGAAGATAATCAGAACACTGAAGCTTTCTTT. Protein product: CSVEDNQNTEAFF.

Concerning this clonotype: It is likely a read error, because the conserved phenylalanine at the end of the CDR3 is missing. This rearrangement joins TRBV9 to TRBJ1-6, with 7 bases matching TRBD1. This CDR3 is built from 14 residues. The germline V gene has CDR1 SGDLS and CDR2 YYNGEE. V was clipped by 4 bases and J by 7 bases; unmatched bases: 5. The CDR3 loop is CASSKGQPNSPLHS. The CDR3 nucleotides read TGTGCCAGCAGCAAGGGACAGCCGAATTCACCCCTCCACTCT.

This CDR3 is CSASKQGRPLFF. Here the CDR3 DNA reads TGCAGTGCTAGCAAGCAGGGTCGCCCTCTGTTTTTT. The V and J genes are TRBV20-1 and TRBJ1-4; possible D gene TRBD1, 5 bases. Germline CDR1 and CDR2: DFQATT and SNEGSKA (reference sequence). The CDR3 consists of 12 residues. V lost 3 bases and J lost 14, with 16 bases in between.

In its sample, this clonotype was seen once. The genes are TRBV4-1 and TRBJ1-1; tentative D call: TRBD1 (5 bases). The CDR3 sequence is 19 residues long. Trimming shortened V by 1 base and J by 1 base, and 22 bases separated the two germline ends. Germline V gene sequence: CDR1 MGHRA, CDR2 YSYEKL. Here the CDR3 reads CASSQAPQGEVVTNTEAFF. CDR3 coding DNA: TGCGCCAGCAGCCAAGCCCCCCAAGGGGAGGTGGTAACGAACACTGAAGCTTTCTTT.

Of note for this clonotype: Given a much more abundant clone one base away, this may be a read error. The chain carries TRBV12-3 or TRBV12-4 and TRBJ2-7, with 11 bases matching TRBD2. J gave up 5 bases and V 6 bases, and 9 bases lay outside the gene matches. The CDR3 consists of 15 residues. CDR3 region: CASRFSGGAGNEQYF. The CDR3 bases are TGTGCCAGCAGGTTTAGCGGGGGGGCCGGCAACGAGCAGTACTTC.

V usage is TRBV12-3 or TRBV12-4 and J usage is TRBJ2-3, with 9 positions matching TRBD2. V trimming: 2 bases; J trimming: 8 bases; junction bases outside the gene matches: 11. This CDR3 is built from 16 residues. DNA of the CDR3: TGTGCCAGCAGTTTACCTAGCGGGGATTACTGGGTTACGCAGTATTTT. Its translation: CASSLPSGDYWVTQYF.

This clonotype showed up many times. J is TRBJ2-7 and V is TRBV7-9, with D unclear. This CDR3 is 15 amino acids long. Per germline, CDR1 SEHNR and CDR2 FQNEAQ (reference sequence). Trimming left V 4 bases short and J 2 bases short, with 15 bases between. The chain's CDR3 is CASSSGERKAYEQYF. The CDR3 DNA is TGTGCCAGCAGCTCCGGTGAACGGAAAGCCTACGAGCAGTACTTC.

This sequence joins TRBV6-1 and TRBJ2-3; possible D gene TRBD1, 6 bases. The V end was cut by 6 bases, the J end by 7 bases, with 14 bases between. This CDR3 is 13 amino acids long. Germline CDR1 MNHNS, CDR2 SASEGT. CDR3 sequence (DNA): TGTGCCAGCAGCAAGGGGGATGCGTATACGCAGTATTTT. Protein product: CASSKGDAYTQYF.

This clonotype was found a few times. This chain links TRBV27 with TRBJ2-1, with 9 bases lining up with TRBD1. Germline values: CDR1 MNHEY, CDR2 SMNVEV (reference sequence). Trimming at V came to 5 bases and at J to 5 bases, leaving 13 bases not matched to a gene. CDR3 length: 17 residues. The CDR3 DNA is TGTGCCAGCAGTACATGGTCAGACAGGGGGGACGACAATGAGCAGTTCTTC. Its translation is CASSTWSDRGDDNEQFF.

Ten or more counts support this clonotype. The chain has TRBV5-1 and TRBJ1-5; no reliable D call. CDR3 size: 13 residues. The germline V gene encodes CDR1 SGHRS and CDR2 YFSETQ. Trimming left V 2 bases short and J 1 base short, with 4 bases between. The CDR3 reads CASSLESNQPQHF. The CDR3 coding sequence is TGCGCCAGCAGCTTAGAAAGCAATCAGCCCCAGCATTTT.

Ten or more counts support this clonotype. The chain has TRBV20-1 and TRBJ1-2, with 9 bases matching TRBD1. Unmatched junction bases numbered 5, after V lost 5 bases and J lost 4 bases. The germline CDR1 and CDR2 sequences are DFQATT and SNEGSKA (reference sequence). The CDR3 has 13 amino acids. The CDR3 is CSARTGDVYGYTF. The CDR3 nucleotides read TGCAGTGCTCGGACAGGGGATGTCTATGGCTACACCTTC.

The V and J genes are TRBV21-1 and TRBJ1-2. TRBV21-1 is a pseudogene segment. The CDR3 is 15 amino acids. CDR3 sequence: CAISRPLPYVYGYTF. In DNA, the CDR3 is TGTGCCATTAGTAGGCCACTCCCTTACGTTTATGGCTACACCTTC.

Comment on this clonotype: This could be a read error, since a much larger clone is one nucleotide away. The chain is built from TRBV9 and TRBJ1-2; D gene uncertain. The germline V gene has CDR1 SGDLS and CDR2 YYNGEE. This CDR3 contains 15 residues. The CDR3 region has the DNA TGTGCCGGCAGCGTAAACCCGGGCCTGGACTATGGCTACACCTTC. It translates to CAGSVNPGLDYGYTF.

The chain combines TRBV7-2 with TRBJ2-5; 8 bases align to TRBD2. The CDR3 is 15 residues long. The junction had 4 bases not matched to a gene; V was cut back by 2 bases and J by 2 bases. CDR1 and CDR2 (germline): SGHTA, FQGNSA. DNA of the CDR3: TGTGCCAGCAGCTTATGGGCGGGGGGACAAGAGACCCAGTACTTC. Protein product: CASSLWAGGQETQYF. Looking up the rest from reference TRBV7-2 and TRBJ2-5 gives the full variable domain: GAGVSQSPSNKVTEKGKDVELRCDPISGHTALYWYRQSLGQGLEFLIYFQGNSAPDKSGLPSDRFSAERTGGSVSTLTIQRTQQEDSAVYLCASSLWAGGQETQYFGPGTRLLVL.

This clonotype was observed at least ten times. The chain has TRBV13 and TRBJ2-7; the D is unclear. Trimming shortened V by 1 base and J by 1 base, and 8 bases separated the two germline ends. There are 14 residues in the CDR3. CDR1 and CDR2 from the germline V gene are PRHDT and FYEKMQ (reference sequence). CDR3 bases: TGTGCCAGCAGCTTAGACCTAGGATCCTACGAGCAGTACTTC. Protein sequence: CASSLDLGSYEQYF. The whole variable domain, filled in from reference TRBV13 and TRBJ2-7, reads AAGVIQSPRHLIKEKRETATLKCYPIPRHDTVYWYQQGPGQDPQFLISFYEKMQSDKGSIPDRFSAQQFSDYHSELNMSSLELGDSALYFCASSLDLGSYEQYFGPGTRLTVT.

This clonotype has a handful of counts. The V call is TRBV18, the J call TRBJ2-4; 9 nucleotides align to TRBD1. The end of the DNA aligns better with TRBJ2-7, so the J call may be wrong. The CDR3 is made up of 13 amino acids. Germline-derived CDR1 and CDR2 are KGHSH and LQKENI. The CDR3 loop reads CASSPPGQGEQYF. Written as DNA, the CDR3 is TGTGCCAGCTCACCGCCGGGACAGGGCGAGCAGTACTTC.

This clonotype has ten or more counts. This sequence joins TRBV20-1 and TRBJ2-5; 9 bases are a match to TRBD1. Germline V CDR1 and CDR2: DFQATT, SNEGSKA (reference sequence). V lost 1 base to trimming and J lost 1 base; unmatched junction nucleotides: 4. The CDR3 has 15 amino acids. The CDR3 nucleotides are TGCAGTGCTAGAGTCGGGACAGGGCCCCAAGAGACCCAGTACTTC. Its protein product is CSARVGTGPQETQYF.

The CDR3 DNA follows: TGCGCCAGCAGGATACAGGGGGATAATTCACCCCTCCACTTT. This encodes CASRIQGDNSPLHF. This chain joins TRBV5-1 and TRBJ1-6; 8 bases match TRBD1. The J segment lost 5 bases and the V segment lost 5 bases, leaving 3 bases of the junction unmatched. Germline lookup yields CDR1 SGHRS and CDR2 YFSETQ. This CDR3 comprises 14 residues.

The CDR3 loop reads CVNSSRDRGNEQFF. The CDR3, as DNA: TGCGTCAACAGCTCCCGGGACAGGGGGAATGAGCAGTTCTTC. V usage is TRBV5-1 and J usage is TRBJ2-1, with TRBD1 matching over 11 bases. Per germline, CDR1 SGHRS and CDR2 YFSETQ. The length of the CDR3 is 14 residues.